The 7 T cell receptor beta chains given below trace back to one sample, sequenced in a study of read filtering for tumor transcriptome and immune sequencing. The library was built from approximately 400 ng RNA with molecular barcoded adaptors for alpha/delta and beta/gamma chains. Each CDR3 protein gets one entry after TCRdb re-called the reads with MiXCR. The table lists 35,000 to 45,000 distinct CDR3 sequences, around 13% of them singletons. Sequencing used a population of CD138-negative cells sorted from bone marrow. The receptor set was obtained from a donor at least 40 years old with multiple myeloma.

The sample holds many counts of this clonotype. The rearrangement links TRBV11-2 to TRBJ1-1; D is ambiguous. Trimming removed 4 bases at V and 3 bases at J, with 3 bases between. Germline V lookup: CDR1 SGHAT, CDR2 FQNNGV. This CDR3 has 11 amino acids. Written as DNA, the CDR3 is TGTGCCAGCAGCTCGGACACTGAAGCTTTCTTT. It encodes CASSSDTEAFF.

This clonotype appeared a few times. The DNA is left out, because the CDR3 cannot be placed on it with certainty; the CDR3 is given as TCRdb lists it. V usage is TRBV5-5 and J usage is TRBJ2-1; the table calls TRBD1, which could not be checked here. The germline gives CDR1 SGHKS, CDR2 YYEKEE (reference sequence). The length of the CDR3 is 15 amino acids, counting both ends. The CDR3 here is CASSFGPGEYNEQFF.

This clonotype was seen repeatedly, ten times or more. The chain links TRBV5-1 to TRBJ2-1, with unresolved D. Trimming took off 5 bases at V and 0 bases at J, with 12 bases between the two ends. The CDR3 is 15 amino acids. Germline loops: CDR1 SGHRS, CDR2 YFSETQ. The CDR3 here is CASSLVGSSYNEQFF. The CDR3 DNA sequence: TGCGCCAGCAGTCTGGTCGGAAGCTCCTACAATGAGCAGTTCTTC.

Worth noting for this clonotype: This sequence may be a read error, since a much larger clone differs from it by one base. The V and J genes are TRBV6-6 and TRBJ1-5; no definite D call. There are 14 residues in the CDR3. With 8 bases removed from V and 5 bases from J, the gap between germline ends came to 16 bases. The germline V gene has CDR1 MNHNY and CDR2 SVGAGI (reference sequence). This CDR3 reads CASGEGGGDQPQHF. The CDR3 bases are TGTGCCAGCGGTGAAGGCGGTGGCGATCAGCCCCAGCATTTT.

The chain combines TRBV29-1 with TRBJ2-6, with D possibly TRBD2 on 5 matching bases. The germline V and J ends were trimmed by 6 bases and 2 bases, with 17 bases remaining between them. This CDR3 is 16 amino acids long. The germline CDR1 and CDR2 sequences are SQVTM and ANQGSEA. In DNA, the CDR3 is TGCAGCGTCGAGTCCCCGGGGATCCCTGGGGCCAACGTCCTGACTTTC. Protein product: CSVESPGIPGANVLTF.

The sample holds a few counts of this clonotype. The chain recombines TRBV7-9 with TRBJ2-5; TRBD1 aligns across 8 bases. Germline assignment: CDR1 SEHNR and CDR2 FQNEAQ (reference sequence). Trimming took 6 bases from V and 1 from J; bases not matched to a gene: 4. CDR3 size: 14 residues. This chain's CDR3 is CASRHGQGQETQYF. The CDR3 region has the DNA TGTGCCAGCAGACATGGACAGGGCCAAGAGACCCAGTACTTC.

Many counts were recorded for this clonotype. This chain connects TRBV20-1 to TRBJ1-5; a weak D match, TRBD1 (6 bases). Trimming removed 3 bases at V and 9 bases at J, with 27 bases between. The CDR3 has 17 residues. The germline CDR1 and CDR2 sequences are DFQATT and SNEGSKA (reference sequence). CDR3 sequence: CSASDPTGIGPRRPQHF. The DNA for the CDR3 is TGCAGTGCTAGCGACCCCACAGGGATAGGGCCTCGGCGGCCCCAGCATTTT.